The clone carrying this T cell receptor beta chain occurred a few times. Its antigen is still unknown. The junction departs from the called germline gene at one end, perhaps through a read error. The data stem from a study of T-cell reconstitution after alpha-beta-depleted transplantation in children. TCRbeta library preparation incorporated unique molecular identifiers. TCRdb recomputed calls from the PCR reads with MiXCR, one row per CDR3 protein. The data show 450,000 to 550,000 distinct CDR3 sequences, about an eighth seen once. Study observations and caveats: Several patients had high TCRbeta diversity at day 60; it came from surviving recipient T cells and thymic progenitors. T-cell counts and diversity at one year following transplant were attributed mainly to newly produced T cells.

The origin of this receptor is a female patient under 10 years old who had a stem cell transplant for aplastic anemia, so the T cells may come from the graft donor. The sequencing here drew on PBMCs, mostly from graft donor cells, taken 180 days after TCRalphabeta/CD19-depleted stem cell transplant.

This CDR3 reads CASSQQQANAEAFF. The CDR3 nucleotides are TGTGCCAGCAGCCAACAGCAGGCGAACGCTGAAGCTTTCTTT. The chain is built from TRBV3-1 and TRBJ1-1; D unresolved. Germline V lookup: CDR1 LGHDT, CDR2 YNNKEL (reference sequence). The CDR3 has 14 residues.